This T cell receptor beta chain emerged from a study of T cells in Graves' hyperthyroidism and ophthalmopathy. Findings and limits, study-wide: Researchers found most expanded thyroid clonotypes above 0.001 in blood as well. Ophthalmopathy, as predicted by the model, came a median around 7 months after the prediction.

The length of the CDR3 is 16 residues. J lost 0 bases, V lost 11 bases, and 15 bases had no gene match. Germline V lookup: CDR1 SGHNT, CDR2 YENEEA. What was amplified from RNA transcripts were TCR beta CDR3 regions. A first-round RT-PCR of the TCR CDR3 used the HTBI primer set. TCRdb reanalysed the multiplex PCR reads using MiXCR and keeps one entry per CDR3 protein. Of about 290,000 distinct CDR3 sequences detected, roughly 15% appear once; the ten largest clones hold roughly 8%. Among the patients, aged 18 to 65, hyperthyroidism was newly diagnosed and had lasted under 2 months. Diagnoses were established using clinical symptoms, serum thyroxine and TRAb, thyroid ultrasound and orbital computed tomography. With regard to this clonotype: No antigen is known for it.

Input material: blood. This chain joins TRBV11-3 and TRBJ2-7, with 8 bases identical to TRBD2. This TCR derives from a woman aged 25 to 39 with Graves' hyperthyroidism that later progressed to Graves' ophthalmopathy. The CDR3 DNA reads as TGTGCCCACTCTACGGGAGGGGGATGTAGCTCCTACGAGCAGTACTTC. Translated, it gives CAHSTGGGCSSYEQYF.